Reported below is one T cell receptor (beta chain). This sample is drawn from a study of human T cells and chemical hapten exposure. The V gene's germline CDR1 is DFQATT and CDR2 SNEGSKA (reference sequence). This CDR3 has 13 residues. V was clipped by 4 bases and J by 1 base, with 11 bases between them. TCRdb reanalysed the RACE reads using MiXCR and keeps one entry per CDR3 protein. The sample includes about 130,000 distinct CDR3 sequences, approximately 9.5% of them seen just once. The time point was: healthy volunteer bleed at 2 weeks. Before extraction, the whole blood was not fractionated, and total RNA was taken from it.

The sequencing sample was made of whole blood. This TCR was recovered from a male donor in good health. Some clones in this sample may be carry-over from other donors' samples. The genes are TRBV20-1 and TRBJ2-7; weak D call: TRBD1 (5 bases). The DNA of the CDR3 is TGCAGTGCTAAGGTGGACATGTCCTACGAGCAGTACTTC. Translating it yields CSAKVDMSYEQYF.